What follows is one T cell receptor (beta chain) and its context. This entry belongs to a study of cytomegalovirus exposure and HLA in healthy donors. With 60 Vbeta and 13 Jbeta primers, the PCR was carried out. Using immunoSEQ multiplex PCR, the repertoire was profiled, and TCRdb retains in-frame clones only, with some absent. The sample lists about 120,000 clones, roughly 65% occurring once. V lost 4 bases and J lost 3, with 7 bases in between. Germline V gene data show CDR1 as SNHLY and CDR2 as FYNNEI. The CDR3 covers 13 residues. The sequenced sample consisted of PBMCs. The gene calls are TRBV2 and TRBJ1-5; D gene unclear. The receptor comes from a man in his forties in good health and CMV-seropositive. CDR3 sequence: CASSVRYNQPQHF. In DNA, the CDR3 is TGTGCCAGCAGTGTGAGATACAATCAGCCCCAGCATTTT.